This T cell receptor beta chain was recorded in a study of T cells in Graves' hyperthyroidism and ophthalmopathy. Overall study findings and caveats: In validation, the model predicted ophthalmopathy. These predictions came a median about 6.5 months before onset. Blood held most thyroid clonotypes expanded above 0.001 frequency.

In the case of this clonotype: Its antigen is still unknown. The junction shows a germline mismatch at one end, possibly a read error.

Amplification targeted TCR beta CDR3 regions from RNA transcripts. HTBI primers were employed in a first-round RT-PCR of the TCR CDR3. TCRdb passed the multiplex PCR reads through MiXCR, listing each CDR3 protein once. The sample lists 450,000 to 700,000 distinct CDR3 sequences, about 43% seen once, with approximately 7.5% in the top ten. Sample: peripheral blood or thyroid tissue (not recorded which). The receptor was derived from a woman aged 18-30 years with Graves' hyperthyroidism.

CDR3 sequence reads: CASSNVRGMNTEALF. DNA for the CDR3: TGTGCCAGCAGTAACGTAAGGGGTATGAACACTGAAGCTCTCTTT. The chain uses TRBV7-2 and TRBJ1-1, with D maybe TRBD1 (5 bases). The CDR3 has 15 amino acids. Per the germline V gene, CDR1 is SGHTA and CDR2 is FQGNSA.